This T cell receptor (beta chain) was identified in a study of cytomegalovirus exposure and HLA in healthy donors. The study, taken as a whole, reports: Later work found most CMV-associated TCR beta chains apparently HLA-restricted. Reported results showed that the classifier diagnosed cytomegalovirus status with high specificity and sensitivity. Upon later analysis, TCR association rates were observed to vary by HLA locus, being highest for DRB1 and lowest for HLA-C.

Amplification used 60 Vbeta primers and 13 Jbeta primers. TCRdb keeps only in-frame clones here, not all; method: immunoSEQ multiplex PCR. The sample has approximately 44,000 clones; roughly 90% are singletons. This CDR3 region has 11 residues. With 7 bases removed from V and 9 bases from J, the gap between germline ends came to 10 bases. CDR1 and CDR2 from the germline V gene are MDHEN and SYDVKM. In the case of this clone: Its antigen remains unknown.

Source material: PBMCs. The receptor's source is a woman between 35 and 50 years old in good health and CMV-seropositive. This chain connects TRBV28 to TRBJ2-1; D unresolved. The CDR3 DNA sequence: TGTGCCAGCAAAAGCATACGTGAGCAGTTCTTC. Its translation: CASKSIREQFF.